The subject of this entry is one TCR beta chain. Participants' own reports of clinical history determined their cohort assignment. What the recovered Cohort 3 donors had was two negative PCRs, clearance, or symptom resolution. This sample was taken from a study of blood T cell repertoires in COVID-19. Study information: The United States, Italy and Spain provided the acute and convalescent COVID-19 samples. From T cells, B-cell-depleted T cells, or PBMCs came the material, which was cDNA or gDNA.

CDR3 length equals 14 residues. Trimming left V 0 bases short and J 4 bases short, with 11 bases between. Germline V gene sequence: CDR1 SQVTM, CDR2 ANQGSEA. Method: immunoSEQ multiplex PCR; TCRdb's copy keeps in-frame clones and lacks some. This repertoire shows 150,000 to 250,000 clones, 82% found once; its top ten account for approximately 10%. Material: PBMCs or T cells enriched from blood (not recorded which). The TCR was taken from a man aged 35-49 years who had recovered from COVID-19. J is TRBJ2-3 and V is TRBV29-1; possibly TRBD2 for D (6 bases). The DNA for the CDR3 is TGCAGCGTTGAAGAGGTTTGGGAGGCAGATACGCAGTATTTT. It specifies CSVEEVWEADTQYF.